This T cell receptor beta chain derives from a study of cytomegalovirus exposure and HLA in healthy donors. Deletions cut 5 bases from V and 0 bases from J, with 2 bases between. CDR1 MGHDK and CDR2 SYGVNS come from the germline V gene. The CDR3 runs 11 residues. PCR involved 60 Vbeta and 13 Jbeta primers. Some clones are missing from TCRdb's copy, which holds only in-frame ones; the method was immunoSEQ multiplex PCR. Among roughly 150,000 clones, approximately 80% were seen once, and the ten largest hold over 1.5%. General study points: More than 150 TCR beta chains were listed as cytomegalovirus-associated.

Of note for this clone: The antigen remains unidentified.

The rearrangement links TRBV25-1 to TRBJ2-7; no firm D call. This sequence originates from a woman younger than 35 in good health and CMV-seronegative. The source material was PBMCs. This CDR3 is CASSLSYEQYF. Written as DNA, the CDR3 is TGTGCCAGCAGTCTCTCCTACGAGCAGTACTTC.